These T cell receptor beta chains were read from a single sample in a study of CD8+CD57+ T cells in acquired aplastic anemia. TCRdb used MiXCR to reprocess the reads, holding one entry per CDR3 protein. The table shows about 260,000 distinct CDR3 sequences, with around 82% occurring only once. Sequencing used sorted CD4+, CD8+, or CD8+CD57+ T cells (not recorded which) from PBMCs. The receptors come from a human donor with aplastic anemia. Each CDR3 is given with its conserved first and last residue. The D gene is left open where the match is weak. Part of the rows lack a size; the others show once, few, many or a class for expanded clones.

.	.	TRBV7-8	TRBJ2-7	TGTGCCAGCAGTGAAGAGGGAGGGGGAGACTACGAGCAGTACTTC	CASSEEGGGDYEQYF
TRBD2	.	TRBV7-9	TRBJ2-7	TGTGCCAGCAGCCCCGGACTAGCGGGGGCCTCCTACGAGCAGTACTTC	CASSPGLAGASYEQYF
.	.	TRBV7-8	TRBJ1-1	TGTGCCAGCAGCTTAGATCTGGCCGGGACAACCCTTTCCTTCTTT	CASSLDLAGTTLSFF
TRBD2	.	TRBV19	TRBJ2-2	TGTGCCAGCAGTCTAACTAGCGCACCCGACGATGTGCTGTTT	CASSLTSAPDDVLF
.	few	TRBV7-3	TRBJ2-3	.	CASSFTSALSSSSF
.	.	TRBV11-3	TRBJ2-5	TGTGCCAGCAGCAGAGGTCTCAAGGAAGAGACCCAGTACTTC	CASSRGLKEETQYF
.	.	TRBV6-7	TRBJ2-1	TGTGCCAGTGCGATCAGCCGGAGAAGGGATGAAGAGTTCTTC	CASAISRRRDEEFF
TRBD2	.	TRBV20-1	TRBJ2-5	TGCAGTGCTAGGTTCTTAGCGGGGTACGAGACCCAGTACTTC	CSARFLAGYETQYF
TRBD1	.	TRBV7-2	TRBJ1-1	TGTGCCAGCAGCTTAGGGACAGGAGCTGAAGCTTTCTTT	CASSLGTGAEAFF
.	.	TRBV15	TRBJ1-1	TGTGCCACCAGCGGTTACTCCAGCCAAGCTACCCATTTCTTC	CATSGYSSQATHFF
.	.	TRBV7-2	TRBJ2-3	TGTGCCAGCAGCTTAGCGCTCACTATTGCGGGACGAAGATTT	CASSLALTIAGRRF
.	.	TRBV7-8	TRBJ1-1	TGTGCCAGCAGCGTAGCGGAATATCCCCTGGTGAAGACTGAAGCTTTCTTT	CASSVAEYPLVKTEAFF
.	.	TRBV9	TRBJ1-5	TGTGCCAGCGGCCCGATAGGGCCGAGTCAGTACCAGCATTTT	CASGPIGPSQYQHF
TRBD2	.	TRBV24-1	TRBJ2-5	TGTGCCACCAGTGTTGGCGGGAGGCACAGTGAGACCCAGTACTTC	CATSVGGRHSETQYF
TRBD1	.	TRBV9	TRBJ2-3	TGTGCCAGCAGCGACACAGGGGCCACTGAAGAGTATTTT	CASSDTGATEEYF
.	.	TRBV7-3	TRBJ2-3	TGTGCCAGCGGGGGAGCCGTAGCAGATAAGCAGTATTTT	CASGGAVADKQYF
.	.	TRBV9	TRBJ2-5	TGTGCCAGCAGCGTAGGACAGGGATGGGGGGCCCCAGAGACCCAGTACTTC	CASSVGQGWGAPETQYF
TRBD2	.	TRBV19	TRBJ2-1	TGTGCCAGTAGTATAGCTAGCGGGGCCACCAATCAGCAGTTCTTC	CASSIASGATNQQFF
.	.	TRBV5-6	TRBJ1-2	TGTGCCAGCAGCGGGCGGCCGCGGGGCTTGGACTATGGCTACACCTTC	CASSGRPRGLDYGYTF
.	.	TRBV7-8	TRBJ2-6	TGTGCCAGCAGCTTAGCGGGTAGTCCCGGTACCCAGTATCTGACTTTC	CASSLAGSPGTQYLTF
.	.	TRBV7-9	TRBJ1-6	TGTGCCAGCAGCTACACGGCGACAGTACTTACTAAAAACATCCACTTT	CASSYTATVLTKNIHF
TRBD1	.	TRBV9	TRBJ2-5	TGTGCCACCAGCAGACGGGACAGGGGCTTGGCCCAGTACTTC	CATSRRDRGLAQYF
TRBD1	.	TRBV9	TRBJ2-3	TGTGCCAGCAGCCCGACAGGGGGCACCGACAATCAGTATTTT	CASSPTGGTDNQYF
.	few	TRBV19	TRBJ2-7	TGTGCCAGTAGTATAGCCGGCGGAGGCTACAATGAGCAGTACTTC	CASSIAGGGYNEQYF
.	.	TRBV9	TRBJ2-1	TGTGCCAGCAGTGACCTTGGGACCTCCTACAATGAGCAGTTCTTC	CASSDLGTSYNEQFF
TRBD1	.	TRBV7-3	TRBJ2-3	TGTGCCAGCAGCCCAGAGGGGGCCTGCGGTAAGCACCAGTTT	CASSPEGACGKHQF
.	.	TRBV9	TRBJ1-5	.	CASSASSRGYTFEHF
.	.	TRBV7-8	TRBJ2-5	TGTGCCACCAGCAGAGGTCCAGACGGGGCGACCCAGTCCTTC	CATSRGPDGATQSF
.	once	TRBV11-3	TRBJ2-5	TGTGCCAGCAGCTTAGAGGGGGCCTCCAGGGGCGAGACCCAGTACTTC	CASSLEGASRGETQYF
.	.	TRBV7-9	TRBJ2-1	TGTGCCAGCAGCCCGACGTCGTTCTACGCTGAGCAGTCCTTC	CASSPTSFYAEQSF
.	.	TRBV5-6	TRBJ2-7	TGTGCCAGCAGCCCCGTTGGCCTAGCCTACGAGCAGTACTTC	CASSPVGLAYEQYF
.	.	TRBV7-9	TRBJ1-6	TGCGCCAGCAGCCAAGAGGGACTAGCGGGTAAAAATGAGCTCCACTTT	CASSQEGLAGKNELHF
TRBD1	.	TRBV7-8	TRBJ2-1	TGTGCCAGCAGCCTAGGGGGCGGAACCGATACGCATGATCAGTTCTTC	CASSLGGGTDTHDQFF
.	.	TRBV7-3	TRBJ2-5	TGTGCCAGCCGAAGAGGCAAGCGGCAAGGGACCTCCTACTTC	CASRRGKRQGTSYF
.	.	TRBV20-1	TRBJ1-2	TGCAGTGCTAGCGGCGCCCTTGGACAGAATTATGGCTACACCTTC	CSASGALGQNYGYTF